The T cell receptor (beta chain) under discussion was sequenced for a study of PD-L1 blockade in urothelial cancer. Study-wide context: At 3 weeks after treatment start (second dose) and again at 6 weeks, blood was analyzed.

Generated by immunoSEQ multiplex PCR, the TCRdb table keeps only in-frame clones and is missing some. The sample consists of roughly 45,000 clones, about 83% of them appearing once. This CDR3 is 16 amino acids long. From germline, CDR1 is SGHNT and CDR2 YYREEE (reference sequence). V dropped 3 bases and J dropped 4; count of bases not matched to a gene: 9. Time point described: peripheral blood 6 weeks after treatment start. The number of samples from each patient was between 1 and 8, taken pretreatment and on-treatment. The input for sequencing was PBMCs, taken around atezolizumab (anti-PD-L1) treatment. The V and J genes are TRBV5-4 and TRBJ2-2; TRBD1 matches 7 bases. This sequence originates from a man aged 55 to 70 with urothelial cancer. CDR3 coding DNA: TGTGCCAGCAGCTCCTCGAGGGGGCGTGGCACCGGGGAGCTGTTTTTT. Protein: CASSSSRGRGTGELFF.